This is a list of T cell receptor beta chains from one sample in a study of blood T cell repertoires in COVID-19. The table came from immunoSEQ multiplex PCR; TCRdb's copy has only in-frame clones and leaves some out. The sample holds around 110,000 clones, about 89% seen once. The sample was peripheral blood. These receptors were obtained from a middle-aged man with active or convalescent COVID-19. CDR3s include the opening cysteine and the closing phenylalanine or tryptophan. A D gene is named only where the DNA matches it firmly. For some rows the clone size is stated as once, few or many, or as a class when expanded; others skip it.

-,TRBJ2-1,18,TRBD2,TRBV19,CASSIGLAGARSYNEQFF,TGTGCCAGTAGTATTGGACTAGCGGGGGCCCGCTCCTACAATGAGCAGTTCTTC
-,TRBJ2-7,14,-,TRBV28,CASRWHGGTGEQYF,TGTGCCAGCAGATGGCACGGCGGGACGGGCGAGCAGTACTTC
-,TRBJ2-5,14,-,TRBV2,CASGGRISQETQYF,TGTGCCAGCGGGGGGAGGATATCCCAAGAGACCCAGTACTTC
-,TRBJ2-2,15,TRBD1,TRBV19,CASRKQGENTGELFF,TGTGCCAGTAGGAAACAGGGGGAGAACACCGGGGAGCTGTTTTTT
-,TRBJ1-5,14,-,TRBV4-2,CASSQGGLGQPQHF,TGTGCCAGCAGCCAAGGGGGGCTCGGTCAGCCCCAGCATTTT
-,TRBJ1-1,12,-,TRBV10-2,CASSEWGAEAFF,TGCGCCAGCAGTGAGTGGGGGGCTGAAGCTTTCTTT
-,TRBJ2-1,13,-,TRBV12-3/TRBV12-4,CASRSGLGPQQFF,TGTGCCAGCAGGTCAGGTTTAGGCCCTCAGCAGTTCTTC
-,TRBJ2-7,15,-,TRBV5-6,CASSSGSSGAYEQYF,TGTGCCAGCAGCTCAGGTTCTTCAGGGGCCTACGAGCAGTACTTC
few,TRBJ1-6,14,TRBD1,TRBV7-2,CASRTGPNNSPLHF,TGTGCCAGCAGGACAGGGCCTAATAATTCACCCCTCCACTTT
-,TRBJ1-2,12,-,TRBV28,CATYGGRDGYTF,TGTGCCACTTATGGGGGGAGGGATGGCTACACCTTC
-,TRBJ2-1,15,-,TRBV7-3,CASSLYGSPYNEQFF,TGTGCCAGCAGCTTATACGGGAGCCCATACAATGAGCAGTTCTTC
-,TRBJ1-1,14,-,TRBV27,CASSFGALGTEAFF,TGTGCCAGCAGTTTTGGGGCGCTGGGCACTGAAGCTTTCTTT
-,TRBJ2-7,13,-,TRBV27,CASSLGQTYEQYF,TGTGCCAGCAGCCTTGGACAAACCTACGAGCAGTACTTC
-,TRBJ2-5,16,-,TRBV28,CASSPLRSAGGETQYF,TGTGCCAGCAGTCCCCTTAGATCGGCAGGGGGGGAGACCCAGTACTTC
-,TRBJ1-4,15,-,TRBV7-2,CASSLVLAGREKLFF,TGTGCCAGCAGCTTAGTTTTGGCAGGGAGGGAAAAACTGTTTTTT
-,TRBJ2-1,16,TRBD2,TRBV11-2,CASSSRHSGTYNEQFF,TGTGCCAGCAGCTCCCGCCATAGCGGGACTTACAATGAGCAGTTCTTC
-,TRBJ1-6,15,-,TRBV6-4,CASSGSGMGYSPLHF,TGTGCCAGCAGTGGGTCAGGGATGGGATATTCACCCCTCCACTTT